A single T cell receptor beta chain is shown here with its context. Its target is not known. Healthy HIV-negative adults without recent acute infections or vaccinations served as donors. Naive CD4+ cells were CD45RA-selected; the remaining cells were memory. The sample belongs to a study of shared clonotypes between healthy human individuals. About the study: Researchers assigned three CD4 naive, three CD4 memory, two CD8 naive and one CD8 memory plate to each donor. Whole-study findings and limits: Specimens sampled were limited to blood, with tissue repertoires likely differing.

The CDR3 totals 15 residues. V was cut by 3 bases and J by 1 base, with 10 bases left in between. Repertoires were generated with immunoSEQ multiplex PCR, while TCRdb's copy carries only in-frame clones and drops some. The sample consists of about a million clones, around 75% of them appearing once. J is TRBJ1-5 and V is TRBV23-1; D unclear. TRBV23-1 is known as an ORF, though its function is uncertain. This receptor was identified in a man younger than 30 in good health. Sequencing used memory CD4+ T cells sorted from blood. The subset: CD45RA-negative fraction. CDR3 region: CASSQEFGSNQPQHF. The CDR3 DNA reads TGCGCCAGCAGTCAGGAATTTGGGAGCAATCAGCCCCAGCATTTT.